What follows are 23 T cell receptor beta chains derived from one specimen sequenced in a study of regulatory T cells in long-lasting Graves disease. Library construction for TCR beta used iRepertoire HTBI primers and Arm-PCR of CDR3 regions. Using its own MiXCR run on the multiplex PCR reads, TCRdb lists one record per CDR3 protein. The sample has some 560,000 distinct CDR3 sequences, around 16% seen once. Time point denoted: newly diagnosed GD, antithyroid drugs for less than 3 months. From PBMCs, RNA was extracted and then used to make the TCR library. These data were also reused for a study on T cells in Graves' hyperthyroidism and ophthalmopathy.

The source was peripheral blood mononuclear cells (PBMCs), collected at new diagnosis, from a patient treated with antithyroid drugs. The receptors stem from a woman aged 35-65 years with Graves disease.

This rearrangement joins TRBV20-1 to TRBJ2-3; 8 bases are shared with TRBD1. This CDR3 is built from 14 residues. V trimming: 6 bases; J trimming: 3 bases; junction bases outside the gene matches: 8. Germline CDR1 reads DFQATT; CDR2 reads SNEGSKA (reference sequence). In nucleotides, the CDR3 is TGCAGTGCGGCTAGAGGACAGGGAACAGATACGCAGTATTTT. This encodes CSAARGQGTDTQYF.

This clonotype was seen at least ten times. This sequence joins TRBV7-8 and TRBJ2-3; TRBD2 matches at 7 bases. This CDR3 has 13 residues. J was trimmed by 5 bases and V by 6 bases; bases with no gene match: 5. Germline CDR1 is SGHVS and CDR2 is FQNEAQ. DNA for the CDR3: TGTGCCAGCAGACCCGGCGGGGGAGATACGCAGTATTTT. Translated, it gives CASRPGGGDTQYF.

This clonotype appeared many times. The V and J genes are TRBV11-2 and TRBJ2-1; D might be TRBD2 (7 bases). This CDR3 has 18 residues. The germline V gene encodes CDR1 SGHAT and CDR2 FQNNGV. Trimming removed 5 bases at V and 2 bases at J, with 22 bases between. The CDR3 spells CASSKGRGRDYTYNEQFF. In nucleotides, the CDR3 is TGTGCCAGCAGCAAAGGCAGGGGACGGGACTACACCTACAATGAGCAGTTCTTC.

This clonotype was recorded at least ten times. The gene calls are TRBV5-6 and TRBJ2-3, with D perhaps TRBD2 (7 bases). Germline-derived CDR1 and CDR2 are SGHDT and YYEEEE. This CDR3 has 13 residues. The V gene lost 4 bases and the J gene lost 5 bases, with 11 bases spanning the gap. The CDR3 DNA follows: TGTGCCAGCAGCCCCGGGGGGCAAGATACGCAGTATTTT. This encodes CASSPGGQDTQYF.

This clonotype was found many times. The genes are TRBV10-1 and TRBJ2-3, with D tentatively TRBD2 (5 bases). Trimming took 3 bases from V and 5 from J, leaving 12 bases between them. Germline V gene data show CDR1 as WNHNN and CDR2 as SYGVQD (reference sequence). The CDR3 covers 14 residues. CDR3 sequence reads: CASSEIASGDTQYF. The CDR3 DNA reads as TGCGCCAGCAGTGAAATAGCGAGCGGAGATACGCAGTATTTT.

This clonotype was detected many times. This chain links TRBV10-3 with TRBJ2-1; D uncertain. Per germline, CDR1 ENHRY and CDR2 SYGVKD. This CDR3 spans 13 amino acids. Trimming removed 4 bases from V and 4 bases from J, with 8 bases in between. The CDR3 DNA is TGTGCCATCAGTGGGACCGAATACAATGAGCAGTTCTTC. It codes for CAISGTEYNEQFF.

In this sample, this clonotype turned up many times. V is TRBV27 and J is TRBJ1-1; D not certain. There are 15 residues in the CDR3. The germline gives CDR1 MNHEY, CDR2 SMNVEV (reference sequence). Trimming pared 7 bases from V and 4 bases from J, leaving 19 bases between. The CDR3 nucleotides read TGTGCCAGCACCTCTTTTGGGAGAGGGCCCACTGAAGCTTTCTTT. As protein: CASTSFGRGPTEAFF.

This chain joins TRBV12-3 or TRBV12-4 and TRBJ2-7; D gene uncertain. Trimming pared 2 bases from V and 3 bases from J, leaving 8 bases between. The CDR3 covers 13 residues. CDR3 coding DNA: TGTGCCAGCAGTTTAAGGCGTTTCTACGAGCAGTACTTC. Encoded protein: CASSLRRFYEQYF.

This sequence joins TRBV9 and TRBJ2-5; D might be TRBD1 or TRBD2, each matching 5 bases. Trimming removed 1 base from V and 7 bases from J, with 17 bases in between. The CDR3 is 15 amino acids. Germline values: CDR1 SGDLS, CDR2 YYNGEE. The CDR3 bases are TGTGCCAGCAGCGTATGGGACGACTCGCTAGGGACCCAGTACTTC. Amino acid sequence: CASSVWDDSLGTQYF.

This clonotype was observed at least ten times. V is TRBV3-1 and J is TRBJ1-2, with TRBD1 matching 7 bases. V was clipped by 0 bases and J by 4 bases; unmatched bases: 5. Germline lookup yields CDR1 LGHDT and CDR2 YNNKEL (reference sequence). This CDR3 contains 15 residues. The CDR3 sequence: CASSQETTGIYGYTF. As DNA, the CDR3 is TGTGCCAGCAGCCAAGAGACGACAGGGATCTATGGCTACACCTTC.

This clonotype was seen a few times. The chain combines TRBV24-1 with TRBJ1-4, with D uncertain. Germline CDR1 KGHDR, CDR2 SFDVKD. Trimming removed 7 bases from V and 6 bases from J, with 11 bases in between. CDR3 length equals 13 residues. CDR3 bases: TGTGCCACCAGCGATGCGGGGTATGAAAAACTGTTTTTT. Protein: CATSDAGYEKLFF.

This clonotype was counted at least ten times. This chain joins TRBV20-1 and TRBJ1-1, with 9 bases that match TRBD1. The CDR3 sequence is 14 residues long. The germline gives CDR1 DFQATT, CDR2 SNEGSKA (reference sequence). V dropped 4 bases and J dropped 1; count of bases not matched to a gene: 4. Written as DNA, the CDR3 is TGCAGTGCTAACGGACAGGGGTCGAACACTGAAGCTTTCTTT. It yields the protein CSANGQGSNTEAFF.

This clonotype was counted only a few times. This sequence joins TRBV9 and TRBJ1-2; TRBD1 agrees at 10 bases. The CDR3 runs to 14 residues. The trim removed 4 bases at V and 7 bases at J, leaving 7 bases unmatched. Germline CDR1 is SGDLS and CDR2 is YYNGEE. The CDR3 DNA is TGTGCCAGCAGCCCACGGGACAGGGGAGTTGGCTACACCTTC. Encoded protein: CASSPRDRGVGYTF.

CDR3 sequence (DNA): TGTGCCAGCAGTTACTCCCCCGGATCACCCTACGAGCAGTACTTC. The encoded protein is CASSYSPGSPYEQYF. The chain employs TRBV6-9 and TRBJ2-7; D not certain. CDR3 size: 15 residues. In germline, CDR1 is MNHGY, CDR2 SVAAGI. V was cut by 3 bases and J by 2 bases, with 14 bases left in between.

The J gene is TRBJ2-5, the V gene TRBV6-5; 9 bases match TRBD2. The CDR3 runs 17 residues. The germline gives CDR1 MNHEY, CDR2 SVGAGI. V shed 2 bases, J shed 0 bases, and the junction held 7 bases outside the gene matches. In DNA, the CDR3 is TGTGCCAGCAGTTACGAGTTGAGCGGGGGGAACCAAGAGACCCAGTACTTC. Its translation is CASSYELSGGNQETQYF.

Written as DNA, the CDR3 is TGTGCCAGCACCCTAGGGGAAGAAGTGAGTTCACCCCTCCACTTT. It translates to CASTLGEEVSSPLHF. This chain uses TRBV19 with TRBJ1-6; D may be TRBD1 (5 bases). Trimming cost V 9 bases and J 9 bases, with 21 bases left between them. Germline lookup yields CDR1 LNHDA and CDR2 SQIVND (reference sequence). There are 15 residues in the CDR3. Looking up the rest from reference TRBV19 and TRBJ1-6 gives the full variable domain: DGGITQSPKYLFRKEGQNVTLSCEQNLNHDAMYWYRQDPGQGLRLIYYSQIVNDFQKGDIAEGYSVSREKKESFPLTVTSAQKNPTAFYLCASTLGEEVSSPLHFGNGTRLTVT.

This rearrangement joins TRBV4-1 to TRBJ2-5, with 10 positions matching TRBD2. The CDR3 has 16 amino acids. The germline V gene has CDR1 MGHRA and CDR2 YSYEKL. V was clipped by 5 bases and J by 0 bases; unmatched bases: 6. The CDR3, as DNA: TGCGCCAGCAGCGGACGGACTAGCGGTGACCAAGAGACCCAGTACTTC. Translating it yields CASSGRTSGDQETQYF.

The sample holds many counts of this clonotype. The chain couples TRBV3-1 to TRBJ1-4; 12 bases agree with TRBD1. Germline values: CDR1 LGHDT, CDR2 YNNKEL (reference sequence). The CDR3 loop spans 15 amino acids. The junction had 5 bases not matched to a gene; V was cut back by 4 bases and J by 8 bases. For the CDR3, the DNA is TGTGCCAGCAGCCGGCCAGGGACAGGGGGCGAAAAACTGTTTTTT. Its translation is CASSRPGTGGEKLFF.

This clonotype occurred a few times. The V call is TRBV3-1, the J call TRBJ2-2; 8 nucleotides align to TRBD1. The CDR3 runs 16 residues. V gave up 4 bases and J gave up 4 bases; unmatched junction bases: 8. From germline, CDR1 is LGHDT and CDR2 YNNKEL (reference sequence). For the CDR3, the DNA is TGTGCCAGCAGCCCGACCTTGACAGGGGTCACCGGGGAGCTGTTTTTT. This translates into CASSPTLTGVTGELFF.

This rearrangement joins TRBV20-1 to TRBJ2-6; D is undetermined. Between the trimmed V and J ends, which lost 1 base and 0 bases, there was a span of 10 bases. The V gene's germline CDR1 is DFQATT and CDR2 SNEGSKA (reference sequence). The CDR3 runs 16 residues. CDR3 bases: TGCAGTGCTAGAGGGGGTGGAAGCTCTGGGGCCAACGTCCTGACTTTC. This gives the protein CSARGGGSSGANVLTF.

A note on this clonotype: Possible read error: a much larger clone is one base away. Here the CDR3 omits its conserved ending phenylalanine or tryptophan, so a read error is the likely source. The chain joins TRBV12-3 or TRBV12-4 to TRBJ2-1; 10 bases fit TRBD1. V shed 6 bases and J 2 bases; nucleotides not matched to a gene: 4. This CDR3 is 15 amino acids long. The DNA of the CDR3 is TGTGCCAGCAGGCCAGGGACAGGGGCCTACAATGAGCAGTTCCTC. This translates into CASRPGTGAYNEQFL.

The gene calls are TRBV11-3 and TRBJ2-1; 8 positions agree with TRBD2. The CDR3 is made up of 17 amino acids. Germline-derived CDR1 and CDR2 are SGHNT and YENEEA. The V segment lost 4 bases and the J segment 7 bases; nucleotides outside the gene matches: 15. CDR3 nucleotide sequence: TGTGCCAGCAGCTCAACCGGGACTAGTAACGTTATGAATGAGCAGTTCTTC. This translates into CASSSTGTSNVMNEQFF.

CDR3 region: CASSLAPTRQGAAYGYTF. In nucleotides, the CDR3 is TGCGCCAGCAGCTTGGCCCCAACCCGACAGGGGGCGGCCTATGGCTACACCTTC. The V gene is TRBV5-1, the J gene TRBJ1-2, with 10 nucleotides matching TRBD1. The J segment lost 4 bases and the V segment lost 0 bases, leaving 12 bases of the junction unmatched. CDR1 and CDR2 from the germline V gene are SGHRS and YFSETQ. This CDR3 comprises 18 residues.